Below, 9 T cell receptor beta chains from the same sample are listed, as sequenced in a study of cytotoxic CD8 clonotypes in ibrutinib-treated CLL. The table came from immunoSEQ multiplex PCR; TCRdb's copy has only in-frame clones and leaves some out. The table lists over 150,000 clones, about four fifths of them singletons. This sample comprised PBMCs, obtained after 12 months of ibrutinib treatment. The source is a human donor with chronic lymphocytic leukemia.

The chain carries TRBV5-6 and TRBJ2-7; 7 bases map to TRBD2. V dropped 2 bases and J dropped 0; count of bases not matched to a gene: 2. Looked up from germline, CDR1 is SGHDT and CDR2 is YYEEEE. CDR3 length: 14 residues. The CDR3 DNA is TGTGCCAGCAGCTTCGGGACTAACTCCTACGAGCAGTACTTC. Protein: CASSFGTNSYEQYF.

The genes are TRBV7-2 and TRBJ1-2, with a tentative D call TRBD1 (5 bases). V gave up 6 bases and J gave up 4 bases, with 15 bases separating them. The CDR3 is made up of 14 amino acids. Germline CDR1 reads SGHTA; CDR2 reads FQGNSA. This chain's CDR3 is CASRQTGGTYGYTF. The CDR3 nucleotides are TGTGCCAGCAGGCAAACCGGGGGTACCTATGGCTACACCTTC. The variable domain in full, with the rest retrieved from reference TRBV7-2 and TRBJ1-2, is GAGVSQSPSNKVTEKGKDVELRCDPISGHTALYWYRQSLGQGLEFLIYFQGNSAPDKSGLPSDRFSAERTGGSVSTLTIQRTQQEDSAVYLCASRQTGGTYGYTFGSGTRLTVV.

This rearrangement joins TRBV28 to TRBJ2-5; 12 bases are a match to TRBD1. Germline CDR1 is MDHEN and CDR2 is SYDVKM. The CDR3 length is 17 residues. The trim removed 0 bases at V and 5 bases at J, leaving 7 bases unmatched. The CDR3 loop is CASSLWSGQGAVETQYF. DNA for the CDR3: TGTGCCAGCAGTTTATGGTCGGGACAGGGGGCTGTTGAGACCCAGTACTTC.

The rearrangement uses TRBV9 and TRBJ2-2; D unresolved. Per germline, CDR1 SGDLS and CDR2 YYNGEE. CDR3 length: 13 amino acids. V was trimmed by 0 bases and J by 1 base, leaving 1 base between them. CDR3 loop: CASSVGNTGELFF. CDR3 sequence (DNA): TGTGCCAGCAGCGTAGGGAACACCGGGGAGCTGTTTTTT.

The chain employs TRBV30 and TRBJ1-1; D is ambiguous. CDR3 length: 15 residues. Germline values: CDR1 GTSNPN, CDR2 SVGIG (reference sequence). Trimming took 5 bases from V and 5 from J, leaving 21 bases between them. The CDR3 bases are TGTGCCTGGCTCAATGATGGGGTGTCGGGGACTGAAGCTTTCTTT. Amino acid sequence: CAWLNDGVSGTEAFF.

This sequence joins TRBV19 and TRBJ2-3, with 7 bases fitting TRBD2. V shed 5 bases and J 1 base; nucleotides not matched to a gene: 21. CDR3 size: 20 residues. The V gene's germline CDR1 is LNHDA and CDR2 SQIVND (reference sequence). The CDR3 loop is CASSRGGLGYRDSRTDTQYF. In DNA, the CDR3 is TGTGCCAGTAGTCGCGGGGGTCTGGGATACCGGGACTCCCGCACAGATACGCAGTATTTT.

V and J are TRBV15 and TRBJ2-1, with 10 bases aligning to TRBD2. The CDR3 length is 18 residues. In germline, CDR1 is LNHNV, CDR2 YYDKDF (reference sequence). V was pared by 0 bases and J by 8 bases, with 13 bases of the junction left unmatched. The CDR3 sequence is CATSRDLGASGGGDEQFF. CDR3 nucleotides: TGTGCCACCAGCAGAGATTTGGGGGCTAGCGGGGGAGGGGATGAGCAGTTCTTC.

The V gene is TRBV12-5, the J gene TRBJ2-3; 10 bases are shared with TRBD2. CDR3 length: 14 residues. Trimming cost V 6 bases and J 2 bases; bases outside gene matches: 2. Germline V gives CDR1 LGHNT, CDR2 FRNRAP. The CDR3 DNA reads TGTGCTAGTGGACTAGCGGGGATCACAGATACGCAGTATTTT. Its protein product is CASGLAGITDTQYF.

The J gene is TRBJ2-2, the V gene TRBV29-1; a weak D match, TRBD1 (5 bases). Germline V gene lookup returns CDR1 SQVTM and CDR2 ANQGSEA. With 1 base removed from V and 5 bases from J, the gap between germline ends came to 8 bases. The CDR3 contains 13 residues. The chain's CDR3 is CSVEVGLTGELFF. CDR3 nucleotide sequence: TGCAGCGTTGAAGTGGGGCTAACCGGGGAGCTGTTTTTT.